Listed below are T cell receptor beta chains from one sample, sequenced in a study of shared clonotypes between healthy human individuals. Libraries were prepared by immunoSEQ multiplex PCR; TCRdb keeps only in-frame clonotypes and omits some of them. Of roughly 810,000 clones listed, 95% to 97% are singletons. Sample: naive CD8+ T cells sorted from blood. The receptor set was obtained from a young man in good health. CDR3s include the opening cysteine and the closing phenylalanine or tryptophan. D genes are given only for firm matches.

V gene: TRBV6-6
D gene: TRBD1
J gene: TRBJ2-7
CDR3 protein: CASSWDRVGEQYF

V gene: TRBV27
D gene: -
J gene: TRBJ1-3
CDR3 protein: CASSLTTNSGNTIYF

V gene: TRBV11-2
D gene: -
J gene: TRBJ2-5
CDR3 protein: CASSRTVSYQETQYF

V gene: TRBV7-9
D gene: -
J gene: TRBJ1-1
CDR3 protein: CASSFGHTEAFF

V gene: TRBV9
D gene: TRBD2
J gene: TRBJ2-1
CDR3 protein: CASSEWGLAEYNEQFF

V gene: TRBV5-1
D gene: TRBD2
J gene: TRBJ2-1
CDR3 protein: CASSLEAGLADNEQFF

V gene: TRBV7-9
D gene: -
J gene: TRBJ1-2
CDR3 protein: CASSLARDYGYTF

V gene: TRBV5-5
D gene: -
J gene: TRBJ2-5
CDR3 protein: CASSLIFWETQYF

V gene: TRBV5-5
D gene: -
J gene: TRBJ1-5
CDR3 protein: CASSLVKGQPQHF

V gene: TRBV7-9
D gene: -
J gene: TRBJ2-2
CDR3 protein: CASSLRGIANTGELFF

V gene: TRBV2
D gene: -
J gene: TRBJ1-5
CDR3 protein: CASRDLEIHSNQPQHF

V gene: TRBV18
D gene: TRBD1
J gene: TRBJ2-7
CDR3 protein: CASSPQGQGAYEQYF

V gene: TRBV27
D gene: -
J gene: TRBJ2-7
CDR3 protein: CASGRPAREQYF

V gene: TRBV15
D gene: TRBD2
J gene: TRBJ2-3
CDR3 protein: CATSSWFSGRVFRTDTQYF

V gene: TRBV11-2
D gene: -
J gene: TRBJ2-3
CDR3 protein: CASSSVGYGTQYF

V gene: TRBV27
D gene: -
J gene: TRBJ2-7
CDR3 protein: CASGFQEQYF